This is a list of T cell receptor beta chains from one sample in a study of identical twins. In TCRdb, the 5' RACE reads were re-called with MiXCR into one record per CDR3 protein. The sample carries 650,000 to 750,000 distinct CDR3 sequences, about 20% recorded once. The same sample was also studied in work on T cells expressing NK-cell markers.

The specimen was PBMCs. These receptor sequences come from a woman younger than 30 in good health. Each CDR3 is given with its conserved first and last residue. D genes are given only for firm matches. Rows give clone size only sometimes, using once, few, many, or a class for an expanded clone.

J	size	D	V	length	DNA	CDR3
TRBJ2-1	few	.	TRBV9	15	TGTGCCAGCAGCGTAGTATTCGGGGGAGCTAGTGAGCAGTTCTTC	CASSVVFGGASEQFF
TRBJ2-7	.	TRBD2	TRBV4-3	14	TGCGCCAGCAGCCCGGTCCTAGCGGGATACGAGCAGTACTTC	CASSPVLAGYEQYF
TRBJ2-5	few	.	TRBV29-1	14	TGCAGCGTTGGGGTAGTATCAGAGCTCGGTACCCAGTACTTC	CSVGVVSELGTQYF
TRBJ2-1	few	.	TRBV18	18	TGTGCCAGCTCTCCCGGATTAACAGGGTTCCTCGAGTACAATGAGCAGTTCTTC	CASSPGLTGFLEYNEQFF
TRBJ2-7	.	.	TRBV29-1	11	TGCAGCGTTCGAGGGAATTACGAGCAGTACTTC	CSVRGNYEQYF
TRBJ2-1	few	.	TRBV28	13	TGTGCCAGCAGTCTTATGTGGGGGAATGAGCAGTTCTTC	CASSLMWGNEQFF
TRBJ2-5	few	.	TRBV9	16	TGTGCCAGTTACCGGACAGGAGGGAACCCTGGGGAGACCCAGTACTTC	CASYRTGGNPGETQYF
TRBJ1-3	few	.	TRBV3-1	15	TGTGCCAGCAGCCCCACAGCAGCCTCTGGAAACACCATATATTTT	CASSPTAASGNTIYF
TRBJ2-1	few	.	TRBV28	17	TGTGCCAGCAGAATCAGGGCGCCCGACTATACCTACAATGAGCAGTTCTTC	CASRIRAPDYTYNEQFF
TRBJ2-7	few	.	TRBV7-9	14	TGTGCCAGCAGCTTAGAGGGATCCTTCTACGAGCAGTACTTC	CASSLEGSFYEQYF
TRBJ2-5	few	.	TRBV20-1	13	TGCAGTGCGCCACCGGGGAACCAAGAGACCCAGTACTTC	CSAPPGNQETQYF
TRBJ2-2	few	.	TRBV12-3/TRBV12-4	16	TGTGCCAGCAGCCGCCGTGGGACATTGAACACCGGGGAGCTGTTTTTT	CASSRRGTLNTGELFF
TRBJ2-3	.	TRBD2	TRBV7-9	15	TGTGCCAGCAGCGGGACTAGCGGGATCGCAGATACGCAGTATTTT	CASSGTSGIADTQYF
TRBJ1-2	few	.	TRBV5-1	14	TGCGCCAGCAGCATTAAAGATCTAGGAGGTGGCTACACCTTC	CASSIKDLGGGYTF
TRBJ2-7	.	TRBD2	TRBV20-1	15	TGCAGTGCCTTACCAAATCTAGCGGGGCTCGGTGAGCAGTACTTC	CSALPNLAGLGEQYF
TRBJ2-5	.	.	TRBV9	13	TGTGCCAGCAGCGGATCTGACCAAGAGACCCAGTACTTC	CASSGSDQETQYF
TRBJ1-1	few	.	TRBV27	13	TGTGCCAGCAGTGGGGGGGGAGGCACTGAAGCTTTCTTT	CASSGGGGTEAFF
TRBJ2-1	few	.	TRBV12-3/TRBV12-4	12	TGTGCCACCGCACTCCAGGGAAATGAGCAGTTCTTC	CATALQGNEQFF
TRBJ2-4	.	TRBD1	TRBV7-2	17	TGTGCCAGCAGCTTCGCCGGGACAGGGCCCGTGGTTAGCATTCAGTACTTC	CASSFAGTGPVVSIQYF
TRBJ2-7	.	TRBD2	TRBV20-1	15	TGCAGTGCTAGATCAGTTACTAGCGGGGACTACGAGCAGTACTTC	CSARSVTSGDYEQYF
TRBJ1-1	few	.	TRBV28	15	TGTGCCAGCAGTGACATACAGGGTGGAAGCACTGAAGCTTTCTTT	CASSDIQGGSTEAFF
TRBJ2-3	many	.	TRBV20-1	14	TGCAGTGCGATCGACCGAGGGGGGACAGATACGCAGTATTTT	CSAIDRGGTDTQYF
TRBJ2-3	.	.	TRBV20-1	13	TGCAGTGCCTTGGAGGGTGCCACAGATACGCAGTATTTT	CSALEGATDTQYF
TRBJ2-7	.	TRBD2	TRBV5-1	16	TGCGCCAGCAGCTTAGGACTAGCGGGAGGGTTCTACGAGCAGTACTTC	CASSLGLAGGFYEQYF
TRBJ2-1	.	.	TRBV6-5	15	TGTGCCAGCAGTTACGGCGGGGGCACATACAATGAGCAGTTCTTC	CASSYGGGTYNEQFF
TRBJ2-7	once	TRBD2	TRBV29-1	14	TGCAGCGTTGAACTAGCGGGGAGCTCCTACGAGCAGTACTTC	CSVELAGSSYEQYF
TRBJ2-1	.	.	TRBV12-5	12	TGTGCTAGTGGTTTGGTCCGAAATGAGCAGTTCTTC	CASGLVRNEQFF
TRBJ2-3	.	TRBD2	TRBV3-1	17	TGTGCCAGCAGCCAGGCTTGGCGCGGGGGAGGTGCAGATACGCAGTATTTT	CASSQAWRGGGADTQYF
TRBJ2-1	few	.	TRBV10-3	16	TGTGCCATCAGTGAGGTGGGCGGGATGTCCTACAATGAGCAGTTCTTC	CAISEVGGMSYNEQFF
TRBJ2-2	few	TRBD1	TRBV12-3/TRBV12-4	17	TGTGCCAGCAGTCGTAAAGGGCCGGGACAGGGGGCGAACGAGCTGTTTTTT	CASSRKGPGQGANELFF
TRBJ1-2	few	TRBD1	TRBV20-1	13	TGCAGTGCTGCCGACAGGGTCGGCTATGGCTACACCTTC	CSAADRVGYGYTF
TRBJ2-1	few	.	TRBV20-1	14	TGCAGTGCTAGCGGCGGGACTTCCTACAATGAGCATTTCTTC	CSASGGTSYNEHFF
TRBJ2-3	.	.	TRBV11-2	17	TGTGCCAGCAGCCCTAACGCCGGGACTTACCAGGGTGATACGCAGTATTTT	CASSPNAGTYQGDTQYF
TRBJ2-7	.	TRBD2	TRBV11-2	19	TGTGCCAGCAGCTTAATGTACGGGACTTGGCGGGAGGGCCGTAACGAGCAGTACTTC	CASSLMYGTWREGRNEQYF
TRBJ2-5	few	.	TRBV5-1	14	TGCGCCAGCCGGCCCGGCGGGACCTTGGAGACCCAGTACTTC	CASRPGGTLETQYF
TRBJ2-7	.	TRBD1	TRBV19	14	TGTGCCAGTAGTACGGGACAGGGAATCTACGAGCAGTACTTC	CASSTGQGIYEQYF
TRBJ2-3	few	TRBD2	TRBV12-3/TRBV12-4	14	TGTGCCAGCAGTTTTCGGGACTATACAGATACGCAGTATTTT	CASSFRDYTDTQYF
TRBJ2-3	few	TRBD2	TRBV6-2/TRBV6-3	14	TGTGCCAGCACCACTAGCGGGCTAGCAGATACGCAGTATTTT	CASTTSGLADTQYF
TRBJ2-5	few	.	TRBV20-1	15	TGCAGTGCTAGAGATCCGCGAGGGAATGGTGAGACCCAGTACTTC	CSARDPRGNGETQYF
TRBJ2-1	few	TRBD2	TRBV12-3/TRBV12-4	18	TGTGCCAGCAGTTTAGGACATTGGACTAGCGGGAAATACAATGAGCAGTTCTTC	CASSLGHWTSGKYNEQFF
TRBJ2-7	.	.	TRBV7-9	12	TGTGCCAGCGCTCCAAGCTCCTACGAGCAGTACTTC	CASAPSSYEQYF
TRBJ2-3	.	.	TRBV15	17	TGTGCCACCAGGAAGGCCGGCGGGACAGCCCTGGGGGATACGCAGTATTTT	CATRKAGGTALGDTQYF
TRBJ2-3	many	.	TRBV4-2	15	TGTGCCAGCAGCCAAGCCCGAGGACAGCCAGATACGCAGTATTTT	CASSQARGQPDTQYF
TRBJ2-1	few	.	TRBV10-3	12	TGTGCCATCAGTGGATACACCAATGAGCAGTTCTTC	CAISGYTNEQFF
TRBJ1-1	.	.	TRBV29-1	13	TGCAGCGGCGGAGGACAGAGGCGCACTGAAGCTTTCTTT	CSGGGQRRTEAFF
TRBJ1-1	.	.	TRBV3-1	13	TGTGCCAGCAGCCTACGAAGACAGACTGAAGCTTTCTTT	CASSLRRQTEAFF
TRBJ2-6	.	TRBD1	TRBV5-1	16	TGCGCCAGCAGCCATGACAGGGCCTCTGGGGCCAACGTCCTGACTTTC	CASSHDRASGANVLTF
TRBJ1-1	few	.	TRBV5-1	12	TGCGCCAGCAGCCTACCGGACACTGAAGCTTTCTTT	CASSLPDTEAFF